Listed below are T cell receptor beta chains from one sample, sequenced in a study of early T cells in non-severe SARS-CoV-2 infection. TCRdb independently ran MiXCR on the 5' RACE reads; one entry per CDR3 protein. Of 11,000 or so distinct CDR3 sequences in the sample, 4.8% are singletons; the top ten hold 9.5% to 10%. The sequenced material came from whole blood. The receptors shown here come from an adult who was a healthcare worker with PCR-confirmed SARS-CoV-2 infection or an uninfected control (not recorded which). Both conserved end residues are part of each CDR3. D genes are given only for firm matches. Part of the rows lack a size; the others show once, few, many or a class for expanded clones.

14	few	NA	TRBV5-1	TRBJ1-1	CASSSQKGNTEAFF	TGCGCCAGCAGCTCCCAGAAGGGGAACACTGAAGCTTTCTTT
14	few	NA	TRBV5-1	TRBJ2-7	CASSLQGHSYEQYF	TGCGCCAGCAGCTTGCAGGGACACTCCTACGAGCAGTACTTC
19	medium-sized	TRBD1	TRBV4-2	TRBJ2-1	CASSQDDPRTGDSYNEQFF	TGTGCCAGCAGCCAAGATGATCCGAGGACAGGGGACTCCTACAATGAGCAGTTCTTC
15	NA	NA	TRBV25-1	TRBJ1-1	CASSEFKGGDTEAFF	TGTGCCAGCAGTGAATTTAAGGGGGGCGACACTGAAGCTTTCTTT
15	medium-sized	NA	TRBV4-3	TRBJ1-1	CASSHFMQGNTEAFF	TGCGCCAGCAGCCATTTTATGCAGGGCAACACTGAAGCTTTCTTT
14	NA	TRBD1	TRBV2	TRBJ2-7	CASSGQGQGYEQYF	TGTGCCAGCAGTGGACAGGGGCAGGGGTACGAGCAGTACTTC
14	many	NA	TRBV6-1	TRBJ1-1	CASSETRANTEAFF	TGTGCCAGCAGTGAAACTAGGGCGAACACTGAAGCTTTCTTT
12	medium-sized	NA	TRBV20-1	TRBJ1-1	CSARVSDTEAFF	TGCAGTGCTAGAGTGTCGGACACTGAAGCTTTCTTT
13	medium-sized	NA	TRBV20-1	TRBJ1-2	CSARVLGSNGYTF	TGCAGTGCTAGAGTCCTGGGATCCAATGGCTACACCTTC
13	many	NA	TRBV27	TRBJ2-7	CASRQGSAYEQYF	TGTGCCAGCAGGCAGGGGTCCGCCTACGAGCAGTACTTC
13	NA	NA	TRBV18	TRBJ2-7	CASSGVGSYEQYF	TGTGCCAGCTCAGGCGTTGGGTCCTACGAGCAGTACTTC
15	many	NA	TRBV6-1	TRBJ2-7	CASSEGGAGSYEQYF	TGTGCCAGCAGTGAAGGAGGCGCAGGGTCCTACGAGCAGTACTTC
15	many	TRBD1	TRBV5-1	TRBJ2-1	CASSRDRGRYNEQFF	TGCGCCAGCAGCCGGGACAGGGGCCGTTACAATGAGCAGTTCTTC
13	many	NA	TRBV20-1	TRBJ2-7	CSARDLRAYEQYF	TGCAGTGCTAGAGATCTTAGAGCCTACGAGCAGTACTTC
13	few	NA	TRBV7-6	TRBJ2-2	CASSQPNPGELFF	TGTGCCAGCAGCCAGCCAAACCCCGGGGAGCTGTTTTTT
14	few	TRBD1	TRBV6-6	TRBJ2-2	CASSYGTDTGELFF	TGTGCCAGCAGTTACGGGACAGACACCGGGGAGCTGTTTTTT
14	few	NA	TRBV3-1	TRBJ1-6	CASSRDTGNSPLHF	TGTGCCAGCAGCCGAGACACCGGGAATTCACCCCTCCACTTT
11	NA	NA	TRBV12-3/TRBV12-4	TRBJ1-2	CASSQGYGYTF	TGTGCCAGCAGTCAGGGCTATGGCTACACCTTC
15	many	NA	TRBV6-1	TRBJ1-4	CASSTYHGTNEKLFF	TGTGCCAGCAGCACTTACCATGGGACTAATGAAAAACTGTTTTTT
14	medium-sized	TRBD2	TRBV6-2/TRBV6-3	TRBJ2-1	CASSPAGDANEQFF	TGTGCCAGCAGTCCAGCGGGGGACGCCAATGAGCAGTTCTTC
13	many	NA	TRBV18	TRBJ2-5	CASSQRARETQYF	TGTGCCAGCTCGCAACGGGCAAGAGAGACCCAGTACTTC
14	many	NA	TRBV12-3/TRBV12-4	TRBJ1-4	CASSSRGVNEKLFF	TGTGCCAGCAGTTCAAGGGGTGTTAATGAAAAACTGTTTTTT
13	NA	TRBD1	TRBV11-1	TRBJ2-1	CASSADRGDEQFF	TGTGCCAGCAGCGCCGACAGGGGGGATGAGCAGTTCTTC
13	medium-sized	NA	TRBV6-1	TRBJ1-1	CASSVKGNTEAFF	TGTGCCAGCAGTGTAAAGGGAAACACTGAAGCTTTCTTT
13	medium-sized	TRBD1	TRBV2	TRBJ1-5	CASSETGTQPQHF	TGTGCCAGCAGCGAGACAGGGACCCAGCCCCAGCATTTT
14	NA	NA	TRBV5-5	TRBJ1-4	CASSSGQLNEKLFF	TGTGCCAGCAGCTCCGGACAGCTCAATGAAAAACTGTTTTTT
14	many	TRBD1	TRBV12-3/TRBV12-4	TRBJ2-7	CASTTTGQVGEQYF	TGTGCCAGCACCACGACAGGGCAAGTCGGCGAGCAGTACTTC
10	few	NA	TRBV6-1	TRBJ1-1	CASSRAEAFF	TGTGCCAGCAGTCGGGCTGAAGCTTTCTTT
11	medium-sized	NA	TRBV6-1	TRBJ2-7	CAAQGGYEQYF	TGTGCCGCACAGGGTGGCTACGAGCAGTACTTC
13	many	TRBD1	TRBV12-3/TRBV12-4	TRBJ1-6	CASRQGYDSPLHF	TGTGCCAGCAGACAGGGGTACGATTCACCCCTCCACTTT
16	medium-sized	NA	TRBV10-3	TRBJ2-3	CAISDSRPPSTDTQYF	TGTGCCATCAGTGACTCTAGGCCTCCTAGCACAGATACGCAGTATTTT
16	medium-sized	TRBD1	TRBV29-1	TRBJ2-6	CSVAGTGLSGANVLTF	TGCAGCGTGGCCGGGACAGGGCTCTCTGGGGCCAACGTCCTGACTTTC
12	many	NA	TRBV12-3/TRBV12-4	TRBJ1-1	CASGTGNTEAFF	TGTGCCAGCGGGACGGGAAACACTGAAGCTTTCTTT
14	medium-sized	NA	TRBV6-1	TRBJ2-2	CASTRVRNTGELFF	TGTGCCAGCACCCGGGTTCGCAACACCGGGGAGCTGTTTTTT
17	few	TRBD2	TRBV14	TRBJ2-1	CASSQRLAGLSYNEQFF	TGTGCCAGCAGCCAACGACTAGCGGGGTTGTCCTACAATGAGCAGTTCTTC
17	NA	TRBD1	TRBV6-6	TRBJ2-1	CASHRDSPRLSYNEQFF	TGTGCCAGTCACAGGGACAGTCCCCGACTTTCCTACAATGAGCAGTTCTTC
14	few	NA	TRBV12-5	TRBJ1-1	CASGLGVTGTEAFF	TGTGCTAGTGGTTTAGGGGTCACCGGGACTGAAGCTTTCTTT
15	many	TRBD1	TRBV6-6	TRBJ1-1	CASRPGQGLNTEAFF	TGTGCCAGCAGGCCCGGACAGGGATTGAACACTGAAGCTTTCTTT
13	few	TRBD1	TRBV20-1	TRBJ2-7	CSAPGQGGYEQYF	TGCAGTGCACCGGGACAGGGCGGTTACGAGCAGTACTTC
17	medium-sized	TRBD1	TRBV7-2	TRBJ2-1	CASSPGVRDRDYNEQFF	TGTGCCAGCAGCCCAGGGGTAAGGGACAGGGACTACAATGAGCAGTTCTTC